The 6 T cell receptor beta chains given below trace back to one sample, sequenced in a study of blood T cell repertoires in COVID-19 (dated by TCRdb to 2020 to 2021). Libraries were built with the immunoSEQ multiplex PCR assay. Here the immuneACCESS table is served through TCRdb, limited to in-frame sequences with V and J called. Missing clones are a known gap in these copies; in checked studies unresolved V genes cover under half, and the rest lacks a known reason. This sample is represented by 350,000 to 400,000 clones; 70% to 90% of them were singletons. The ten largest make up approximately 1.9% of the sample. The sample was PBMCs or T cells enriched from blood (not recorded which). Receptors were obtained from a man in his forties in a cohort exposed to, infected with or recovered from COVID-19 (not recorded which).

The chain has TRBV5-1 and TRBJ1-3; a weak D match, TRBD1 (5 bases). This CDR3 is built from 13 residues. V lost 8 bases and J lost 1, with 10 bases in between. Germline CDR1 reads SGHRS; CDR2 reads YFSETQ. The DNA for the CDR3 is TGCGCCAGTAAACAGGATTCTGGAAACACCATATATTTT. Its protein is CASKQDSGNTIYF.

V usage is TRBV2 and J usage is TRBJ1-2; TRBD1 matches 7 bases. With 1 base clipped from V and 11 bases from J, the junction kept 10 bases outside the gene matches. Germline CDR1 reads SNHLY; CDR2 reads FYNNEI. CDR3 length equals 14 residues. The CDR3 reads CASSEVGQASFYTF. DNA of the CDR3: TGTGCCAGCAGTGAAGTTGGACAGGCCTCTTTTTACACCTTC.

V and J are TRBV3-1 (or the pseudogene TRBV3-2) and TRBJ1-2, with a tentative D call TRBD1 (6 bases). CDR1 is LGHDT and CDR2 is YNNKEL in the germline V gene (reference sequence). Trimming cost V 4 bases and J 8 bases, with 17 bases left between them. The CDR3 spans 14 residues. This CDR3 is CASSLRRGMGGYTF. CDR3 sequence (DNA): TGTGCCAGCAGCCTGAGAAGGGGGATGGGGGGCTACACCTTC.

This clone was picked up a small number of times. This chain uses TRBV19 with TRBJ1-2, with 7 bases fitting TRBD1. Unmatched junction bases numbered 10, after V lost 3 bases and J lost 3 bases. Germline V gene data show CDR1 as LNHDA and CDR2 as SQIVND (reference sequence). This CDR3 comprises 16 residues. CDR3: CASSIRTGVRDYGYTF. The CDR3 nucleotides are TGTGCCAGTAGTATCCGGACAGGCGTCAGGGACTATGGCTACACCTTC.

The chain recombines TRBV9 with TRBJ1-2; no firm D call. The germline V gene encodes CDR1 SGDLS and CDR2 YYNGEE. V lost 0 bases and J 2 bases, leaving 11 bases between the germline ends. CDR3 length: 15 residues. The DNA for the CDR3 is TGTGCCAGCAGCGTAGTGGTTCAGTCCAACTATGGCTACACCTTC. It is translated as CASSVVVQSNYGYTF.

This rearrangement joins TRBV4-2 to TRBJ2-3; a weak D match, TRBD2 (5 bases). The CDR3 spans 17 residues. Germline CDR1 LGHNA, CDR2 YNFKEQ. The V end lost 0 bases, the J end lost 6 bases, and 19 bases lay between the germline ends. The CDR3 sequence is CASSQEGRESTGDTQYF. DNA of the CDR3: TGTGCCAGCAGCCAAGAAGGTAGGGAATCCACGGGGGATACGCAGTATTTT.